Each of the 26 T cell receptor beta chains below was sequenced from the same sample in a study of blood T cell repertoires in COVID-19. The repertoire was sequenced with immunoSEQ multiplex PCR; TCRdb's copy has only in-frame clones and lacks some. The data show under 75,000 clones, about nine tenths seen once. The specimen sequenced was peripheral blood. The receptors here all came from a woman in her late teens or twenties with acute or convalescent COVID-19.

V and J are TRBV6-4 and TRBJ1-2, with TRBD1 as a possible D gene (5 bases). There are 16 residues in the CDR3. Germline V gene lookup returns CDR1 MRHNA and CDR2 SNTAGT. V dropped 6 bases and J dropped 8 bases, with 25 bases sitting between them. DNA for the CDR3: TGTGCCAGCAGGGCTACCTGGGGGGAGGCAGGAAGAGGCTACACCTTC. It is translated as CASRATWGEAGRGYTF.

Only one count was recorded for this clone. The chain has TRBV28 and TRBJ1-5; tentatively, D is TRBD1 (6 bases). The CDR3 has 14 residues. V lost 2 bases and J lost 4, with 9 bases in between. Germline V gene lookup returns CDR1 MDHEN and CDR2 SYDVKM. CDR3 residues: CASSLGQTNQPQHF. The CDR3 DNA follows: TGTGCCAGCAGTTTAGGACAGACTAATCAGCCCCAGCATTTT.

The chain couples TRBV3-1 (or the pseudogene TRBV3-2) to TRBJ1-4; no clear D gene. The germline V gene encodes CDR1 LGHDT and CDR2 YNNKEL (reference sequence). The CDR3 is 14 amino acids. The V and J ends lost 1 base and 0 bases respectively, with 3 bases between them. The CDR3 DNA follows: TGTGCCAGCAGCCAAGCTGCAACTAATGAAAAACTGTTTTTT. Translation gives CASSQAATNEKLFF.

The chain recombines TRBV7-8 with TRBJ1-4; 9 bases are a match to TRBD1. J lost 6 bases, V lost 4 bases, and 9 bases had no gene match. Germline CDR1 is SGHVS and CDR2 is FQNEAQ. This CDR3 has 16 residues. The CDR3 bases are TGTGCCAGCAGCTCCAACACCGGGACAGGGTATGAAAAACTGTTTTTT. Translation gives CASSSNTGTGYEKLFF.

J is TRBJ1-6 and V is TRBV6-4; 9 bases agree with TRBD1. With 3 bases clipped from V and 7 bases from J, the junction kept 1 base outside the gene matches. CDR3 length: 14 residues. Germline CDR1 MRHNA, CDR2 SNTAGT. In DNA form, the CDR3 reads TGTGCCAGCAGTGAAGGGACAGGGAATTCACCCCTCCACTTT. It specifies CASSEGTGNSPLHF.

The chain is built from TRBV6-2 or TRBV6-3 and TRBJ2-7, with a tentative D call TRBD1 (6 bases). CDR1 is MNHEY and CDR2 is SVGEGT in the germline V gene. The CDR3 is 14 residues long. The germline V and J ends were trimmed by 3 bases and 2 bases, with 11 bases remaining between them. In nucleotides, the CDR3 is TGTGCCAGCAGTTATAACAGGGCAACCTACGAGCAGTACTTC. Encoded protein: CASSYNRATYEQYF.

The J gene is TRBJ2-7, the V gene TRBV3-1 (or the pseudogene TRBV3-2); 11 bases match TRBD2. The CDR3 extends over 15 amino acids. V was clipped by 1 base and J by 2 bases; unmatched bases: 1. Germline V gene sequence: CDR1 LGHDT, CDR2 YNNKEL (reference sequence). CDR3 in amino acids: CASSQVAGGPYEQYF. The CDR3 nucleotides read TGTGCCAGCAGCCAAGTAGCGGGGGGGCCCTACGAGCAGTACTTC.

The chain is built from TRBV3-1 (or the pseudogene TRBV3-2) and TRBJ1-2, with 7 positions matching TRBD1. V shed 4 bases, J shed 10 bases, and the junction held 9 bases outside the gene matches. CDR3 length: 13 residues. CDR1 is LGHDT, CDR2 YNNKEL, per germline (reference sequence). The CDR3 DNA reads as TGTGCCAGCAGCCCTGGACAGGCTCCCCTCTACACCTTC. Protein sequence: CASSPGQAPLYTF.

J is TRBJ2-3 and V is TRBV5-1; perhaps TRBD2 as D (6 bases). CDR1 and CDR2 from the germline V gene are SGHRS and YFSETQ. V gave up 0 bases and J gave up 2 bases, with 13 bases separating them. The CDR3 spans 16 residues. CDR3 bases: TGCGCCAGCAGCTTGGGGGAGGCTGGGGCCACAGATACGCAGTATTTT. Protein product: CASSLGEAGATDTQYF.

This clone was seen a handful of times. At one end, the junction sequence differs from germline, possibly due to a read error. This sequence joins TRBV11-2 and TRBJ1-3, with D uncertain. CDR1 and CDR2 from the germline V gene are SGHAT and FQNNGV. The CDR3 totals 15 residues. CDR3 sequence: CASSLDRNSGNTIYF. DNA of the CDR3: TGTGCCAGCAGCCTAGATAGAAACTCTGGAAACACCATATATTTT.

This clone was counted only a few times. The chain uses TRBV3-1 (or the pseudogene TRBV3-2) and TRBJ2-3; 8 bases map to TRBD1. This CDR3 is built from 15 residues. Germline trimming cut 4 bases from V and 2 bases from J; bases unmatched to any gene: 5. Germline CDR1 reads LGHDT; CDR2 reads YNNKEL (reference sequence). CDR3 sequence (DNA): TGTGCCAGCAGCCTCGGGACAGGCTACACAGATACGCAGTATTTT. Residues: CASSLGTGYTDTQYF.

The chain uses TRBV5-4 and TRBJ2-1, with 12 bases fitting TRBD2. The CDR3 spans 18 residues. V lost 1 base to trimming and J lost 0 bases; unmatched junction nucleotides: 5. In germline, CDR1 is SGHNT, CDR2 YYREEE (reference sequence). The CDR3 protein is CASSLKSSGGASYNEQFF. CDR3 bases: TGTGCCAGCAGCTTGAAGTCTAGCGGGGGGGCCTCCTACAATGAGCAGTTCTTC.

The chain uses TRBV28 and TRBJ1-1; 8 bases match TRBD1. CDR1 MDHEN and CDR2 SYDVKM come from the germline V gene. The CDR3 extends over 12 amino acids. The CDR3 loop is CVTQGVGTEAFF. In DNA, the CDR3 is TGTGTCACACAGGGGGTGGGCACTGAAGCTTTCTTT.

This chain uses TRBV11-3 with TRBJ1-1; 7 nucleotides match TRBD1. CDR1 and CDR2 from the germline V gene are SGHNT and YENEEA. V trimming: 6 bases; J trimming: 3 bases; junction bases outside the gene matches: 7. This CDR3 spans 14 amino acids. CDR3 residues: CASSSTGKDTEAFF. As DNA, the CDR3 is TGTGCCAGCAGTTCGACAGGGAAGGACACTGAAGCTTTCTTT.

The chain uses TRBV15 and TRBJ1-5; 8 bases are shared with TRBD1. The CDR3 extends over 16 amino acids. Trimming cost V 0 bases and J 6 bases; bases outside gene matches: 7. The germline gives CDR1 LNHNV, CDR2 YYDKDF (reference sequence). The CDR3 loop is CATSRDLAGGGQPQHF. CDR3 DNA: TGTGCCACCAGCAGAGATCTGGCAGGGGGCGGTCAGCCCCAGCATTTT.

The chain has TRBV5-4 and TRBJ2-1, with D maybe TRBD2 (6 bases). The CDR3 is 17 amino acids. Per the germline V gene, CDR1 is SGHNT and CDR2 is YYREEE (reference sequence). Trimming stripped 3 bases from V and 7 bases from J, with 23 bases between. DNA for the CDR3: TGTGCCAGCAGCTCTGCTGTGTCATTTAGCGGTTGGAATGAGCAGTTCTTC. This gives the protein CASSSAVSFSGWNEQFF.

This clone was seen once. V usage is TRBV2 and J usage is TRBJ1-4; TRBD1 matches at 9 bases. The CDR3 is made up of 15 amino acids. Germline V gene sequence: CDR1 SNHLY, CDR2 FYNNEI. The ends lost 4 bases at V and 7 bases at J; junction bases unmatched: 7. The chain's CDR3 is CASSAGQGYVEKLFF. CDR3 sequence (DNA): TGTGCCAGCAGTGCGGGACAGGGATATGTTGAAAAACTGTTTTTT.

The chain links TRBV14 to TRBJ2-7, with TRBD1 matching over 10 bases. This CDR3 is built from 15 residues. CDR1 and CDR2 from the germline V gene are SGHDN and FVKESK. V lost 5 bases, J lost 2 bases, and 6 bases stayed unmatched. CDR3 DNA sequence: TGTGCCAGCAGCAAGACAGGGGGCACTACCTACGAGCAGTACTTC. Translated, it gives CASSKTGGTTYEQYF.

The rearrangement joins TRBV3-1 (or the pseudogene TRBV3-2) to TRBJ1-2, with a tentative D call TRBD1 (6 bases). The V gene lost 1 base and the J gene lost 7 bases, with 16 bases spanning the gap. Looked up from germline, CDR1 is LGHDT and CDR2 is YNNKEL (reference sequence). The CDR3 totals 15 residues. The CDR3 protein is CASSQGSGTLVGYTF. In DNA, the CDR3 is TGTGCCAGCAGCCAAGGATCCGGGACACTTGTTGGCTACACCTTC.

The sample holds one count of this clone. The chain has TRBV29-1 and TRBJ1-2; 7 bases are a match to TRBD1. The V and J ends lost 1 base and 6 bases, in that order; junction bases with no gene match: 8. CDR3 length: 14 residues. Per germline, CDR1 SQVTM and CDR2 ANQGSEA. The CDR3 nucleotides read TGCAGCGTTGAAGCGGGTTACGGGACAGATGGCTACACCTTC. It codes for CSVEAGYGTDGYTF.

This chain links TRBV4-1 with TRBJ2-5; 8 bases are a match to TRBD2. The junction had 10 bases not matched to a gene; V was cut back by 5 bases and J by 5 bases. Germline-derived CDR1 and CDR2 are MGHRA and YSYEKL. The CDR3 runs 15 residues. CDR3 DNA sequence: TGCGCCAGCAGCAAAGGGACTAGGGGACGGGAGACCCAGTACTTC. Amino acid sequence: CASSKGTRGRETQYF.

V is TRBV12-5 and J is TRBJ1-1, with 8 bases aligning to TRBD1. In germline, CDR1 is LGHNT, CDR2 FRNRAP. This CDR3 has 15 amino acids. V dropped 5 bases and J dropped 1; count of bases not matched to a gene: 6. The CDR3 here is CASGPDRGWNTEAFF. The CDR3 DNA reads as TGTGCTAGTGGTCCAGACAGGGGATGGAACACTGAAGCTTTCTTT.

The chain carries TRBV30 and TRBJ1-6, with 7 bases aligning to TRBD1. Germline V lookup: CDR1 GTSNPN, CDR2 SVGIG (reference sequence). V shed 2 bases and J 5 bases; nucleotides not matched to a gene: 3. The CDR3 is 14 amino acids. The CDR3: CAWSKGQHNSPLHF. DNA of the CDR3: TGTGCCTGGAGTAAGGGACAGCATAATTCACCCCTCCACTTT.

V and J are TRBV11-2 and TRBJ2-7; no definite D call. The germline gives CDR1 SGHAT, CDR2 FQNNGV. This CDR3 spans 13 amino acids. The V end lost 2 bases, the J end lost 1 base, and 6 bases lay between the germline ends. The CDR3 nucleotides are TGTGCCAGCAGCTTACACGGGTCCTACGAGCAGTACTTC. The encoded protein is CASSLHGSYEQYF.

This rearrangement joins TRBV3-1 (or the pseudogene TRBV3-2) to TRBJ2-1, with D tentatively TRBD1 (5 bases). The CDR3 covers 12 residues. V gave up 3 bases and J gave up 7 bases, with 7 bases separating them. CDR1 is LGHDT and CDR2 is YNNKEL in the germline V gene (reference sequence). CDR3 protein: CASSQSGNEQFF. The CDR3 DNA reads TGTGCCAGCAGCCAGTCAGGGAATGAGCAGTTCTTC.

There are a few counts of this clone. The chain is built from TRBV6-5 and TRBJ1-2; the D gene is possibly TRBD1 (5 bases). This CDR3 has 11 residues. Germline V gene lookup returns CDR1 MNHEY and CDR2 SVGAGI. The V and J ends lost 8 bases and 8 bases respectively, with 12 bases between them. This CDR3 is CASSRGGGYTF. The CDR3 coding sequence is TGTGCCAGCTCCCGCGGGGGGGGCTACACCTTC.